This T cell receptor beta chain was profiled in a study of T cell clonality in common variable immunodeficiency. Study outcomes and limitations: Common variable immunodeficiency TCR beta sequences reportedly had fewer deletions and N-nucleotide insertions. CVID subjects had higher TCRbeta clonality than healthy controls, most marked in about a third.

Produced via immunoSEQ multiplex PCR; TCRdb's table is partial and in-frame only. The sample presents over 45,000 clones, none singletons. This clone occurred many times. The antigen is unknown. Read coverage stops 3 residues before the CDR3 terminus; the germline J gene supplies the remainder. V was clipped by 3 bases and J by 5 bases; unmatched bases: 4. The germline gives CDR1 MGHRA, CDR2 YSYEKL. The length of the CDR3 is 15 residues. This clonotype was obtained from a person aged 18 to 70 in good health. The sample was peripheral blood mononuclear cells. The chain has TRBV4-1 and TRBJ1-4, with TRBD1 matching over 9 bases. The covered CDR3 bases are TGCGCCAGCAGCCAGCCGACAGGGGGGAATGAAAAA. It encodes CASSQPTGGNEK. The CDR3 in full is CASSQPTGGNEKLFF.